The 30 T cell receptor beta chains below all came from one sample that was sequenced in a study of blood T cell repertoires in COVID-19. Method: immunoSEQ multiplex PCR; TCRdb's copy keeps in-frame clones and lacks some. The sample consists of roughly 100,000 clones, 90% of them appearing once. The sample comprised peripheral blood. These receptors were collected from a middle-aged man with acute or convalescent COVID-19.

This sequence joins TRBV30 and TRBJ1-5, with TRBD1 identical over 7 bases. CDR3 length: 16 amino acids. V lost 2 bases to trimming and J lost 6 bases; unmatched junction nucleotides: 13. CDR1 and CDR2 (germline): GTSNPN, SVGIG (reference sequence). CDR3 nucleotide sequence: TGTGCCTGGAGTCCAGGCCTGACGGCAGGGGGTCAGCCCCAGCATTTT. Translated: CAWSPGLTAGGQPQHF.

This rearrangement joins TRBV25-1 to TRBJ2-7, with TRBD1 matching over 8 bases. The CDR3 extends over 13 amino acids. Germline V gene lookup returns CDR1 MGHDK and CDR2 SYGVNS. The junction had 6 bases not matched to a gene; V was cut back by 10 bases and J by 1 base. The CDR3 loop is CATLDRVSYEQYF. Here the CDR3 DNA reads TGTGCCACCTTGGACAGGGTTTCCTACGAGCAGTACTTC.

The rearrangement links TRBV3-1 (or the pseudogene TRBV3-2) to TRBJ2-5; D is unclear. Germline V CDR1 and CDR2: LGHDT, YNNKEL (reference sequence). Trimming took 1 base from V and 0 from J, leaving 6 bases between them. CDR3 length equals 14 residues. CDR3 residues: CASSQGLYQETQYF. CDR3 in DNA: TGTGCCAGCAGCCAAGGTCTGTACCAAGAGACCCAGTACTTC.

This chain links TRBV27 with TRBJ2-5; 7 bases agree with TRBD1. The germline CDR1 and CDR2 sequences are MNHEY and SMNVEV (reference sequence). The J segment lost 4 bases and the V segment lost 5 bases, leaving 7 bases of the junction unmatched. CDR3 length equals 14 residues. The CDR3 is CASSITTGRETQYF. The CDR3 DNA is TGTGCCAGCAGTATAACGACAGGGCGAGAGACCCAGTACTTC.

Here the CDR3 reads CATSDLHYEQFF. In nucleotides, the CDR3 is TGTGCCACCAGTGATTTGCATTATGAGCAGTTCTTC. The genes are TRBV24-1 and TRBJ2-1; D is uncertain. Germline loops: CDR1 KGHDR, CDR2 SFDVKD. The V gene lost 0 bases and the J gene lost 8 bases, with 4 bases spanning the gap. The CDR3 is 12 residues long.

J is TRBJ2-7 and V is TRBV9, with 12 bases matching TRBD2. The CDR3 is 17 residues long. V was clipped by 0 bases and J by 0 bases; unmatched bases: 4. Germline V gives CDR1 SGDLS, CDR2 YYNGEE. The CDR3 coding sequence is TGTGCCAGCAGCGTAGGACTAGCGGGAGCGAGCTCCTACGAGCAGTACTTC. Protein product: CASSVGLAGASSYEQYF.

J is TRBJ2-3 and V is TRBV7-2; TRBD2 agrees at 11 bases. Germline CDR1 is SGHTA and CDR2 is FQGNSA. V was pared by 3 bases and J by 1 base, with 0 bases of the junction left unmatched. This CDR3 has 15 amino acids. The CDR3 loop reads CASSFSGRGTDTQYF. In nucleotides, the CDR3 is TGTGCCAGCAGCTTTAGCGGGAGGGGCACAGATACGCAGTATTTT.

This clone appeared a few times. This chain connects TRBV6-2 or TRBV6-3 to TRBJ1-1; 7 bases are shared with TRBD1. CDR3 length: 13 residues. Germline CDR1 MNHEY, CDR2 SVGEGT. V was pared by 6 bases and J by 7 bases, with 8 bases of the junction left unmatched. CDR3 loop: CASSRGQVVEAFF. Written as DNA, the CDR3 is TGTGCCAGCAGCCGAGGACAGGTGGTTGAAGCTTTCTTT.

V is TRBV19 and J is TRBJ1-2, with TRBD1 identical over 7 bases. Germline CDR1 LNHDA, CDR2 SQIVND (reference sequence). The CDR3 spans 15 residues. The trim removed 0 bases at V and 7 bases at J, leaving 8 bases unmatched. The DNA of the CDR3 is TGTGCCAGTAGTATAGAGGGGACAGAGGGGACTGGCTACACCTTC. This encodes CASSIEGTEGTGYTF.

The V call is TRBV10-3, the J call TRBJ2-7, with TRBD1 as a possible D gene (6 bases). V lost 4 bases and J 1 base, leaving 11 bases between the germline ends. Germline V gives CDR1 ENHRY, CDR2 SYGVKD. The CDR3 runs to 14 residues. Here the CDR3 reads CAISGKGQSYEQYF. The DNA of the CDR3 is TGTGCCATCAGTGGAAAAGGACAGTCCTACGAGCAGTACTTC.

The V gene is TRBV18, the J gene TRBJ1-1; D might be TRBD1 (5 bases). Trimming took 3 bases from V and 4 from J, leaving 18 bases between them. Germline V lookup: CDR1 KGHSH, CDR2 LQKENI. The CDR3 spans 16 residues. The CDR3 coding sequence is TGTGCCAGCTCACCCGTACATACAGGTTTCGGCACTGAAGCTTTCTTT. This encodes CASSPVHTGFGTEAFF.

The CDR3 nucleotides are TGTGCCAGCAGCTTAGACGGAGCAGGGGACTATGGCTACACCTTC. It encodes CASSLDGAGDYGYTF. J is TRBJ1-2 and V is TRBV11-2, with D tentatively TRBD1 (6 bases). CDR3 size: 15 residues. CDR1 is SGHAT, CDR2 FQNNGV, per germline. V lost 0 bases and J 3 bases, leaving 11 bases between the germline ends.

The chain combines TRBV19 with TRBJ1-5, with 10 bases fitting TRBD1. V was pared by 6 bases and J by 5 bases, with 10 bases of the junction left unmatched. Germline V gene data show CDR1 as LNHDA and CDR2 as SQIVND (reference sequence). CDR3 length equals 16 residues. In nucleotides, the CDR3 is TGTGCCAGTAGGATCTATCCGGGACAGGGGTATCAGCCCCAGCATTTT. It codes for CASRIYPGQGYQPQHF. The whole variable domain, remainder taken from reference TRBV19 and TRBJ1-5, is DGGITQSPKYLFRKEGQNVTLSCEQNLNHDAMYWYRQDPGQGLRLIYYSQIVNDFQKGDIAEGYSVSREKKESFPLTVTSAQKNPTAFYLCASRIYPGQGYQPQHFGDGTRLSIL.

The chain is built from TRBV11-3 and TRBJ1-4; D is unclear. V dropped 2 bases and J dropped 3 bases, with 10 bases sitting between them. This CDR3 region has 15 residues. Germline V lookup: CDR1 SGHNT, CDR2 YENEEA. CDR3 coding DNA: TGTGCCAGCAGCTTAACCGGGGTACCTAATGAAAAACTGTTTTTT. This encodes CASSLTGVPNEKLFF.

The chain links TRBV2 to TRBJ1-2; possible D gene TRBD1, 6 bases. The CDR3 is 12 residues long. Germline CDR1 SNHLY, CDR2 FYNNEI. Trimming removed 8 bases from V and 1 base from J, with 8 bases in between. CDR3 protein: CASGQINYGYTF. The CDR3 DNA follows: TGTGCCAGCGGACAGATTAACTATGGCTACACCTTC.

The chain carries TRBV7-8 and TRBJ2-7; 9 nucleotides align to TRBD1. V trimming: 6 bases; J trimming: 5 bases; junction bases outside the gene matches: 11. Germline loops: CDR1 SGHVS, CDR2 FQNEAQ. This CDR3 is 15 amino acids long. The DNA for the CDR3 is TGTGCCAGCAGGGGGGGGACAGGGTTGCATCACGAGCAGTACTTC. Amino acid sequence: CASRGGTGLHHEQYF.

In nucleotides, the CDR3 is TGTGCCAGCACCGTAGTTATGGAGTCAGATACGCAGTATTTT. It specifies CASTVVMESDTQYF. The V gene is TRBV7-9, the J gene TRBJ2-3; no definite D call. V was trimmed by 7 bases and J by 4 bases, leaving 15 bases between them. The CDR3 has 14 residues. Germline CDR1 reads SEHNR; CDR2 reads FQNEAQ (reference sequence).

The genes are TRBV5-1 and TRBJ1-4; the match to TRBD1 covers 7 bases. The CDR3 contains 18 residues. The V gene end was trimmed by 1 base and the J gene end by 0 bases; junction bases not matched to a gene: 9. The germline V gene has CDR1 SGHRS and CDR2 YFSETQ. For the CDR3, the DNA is TGCGCCAGCAGCTTGATGGGACAGCTTCTTGCAACTAATGAAAAACTGTTTTTT. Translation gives CASSLMGQLLATNEKLFF.

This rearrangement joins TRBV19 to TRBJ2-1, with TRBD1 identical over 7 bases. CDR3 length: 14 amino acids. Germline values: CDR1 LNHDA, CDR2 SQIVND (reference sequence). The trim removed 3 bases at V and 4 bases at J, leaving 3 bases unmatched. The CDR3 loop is CASSIGQEYNEQFF. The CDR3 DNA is TGTGCCAGTAGTATTGGACAGGAATACAATGAGCAGTTCTTC.

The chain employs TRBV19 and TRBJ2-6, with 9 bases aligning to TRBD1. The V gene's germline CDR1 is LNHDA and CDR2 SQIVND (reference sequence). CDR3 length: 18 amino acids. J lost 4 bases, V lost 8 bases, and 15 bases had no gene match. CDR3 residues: CASSSPGQGVSGANVLTF. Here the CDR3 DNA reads TGTGCCAGTTCTTCACCGGGACAGGGAGTTTCCGGGGCCAACGTCCTGACTTTC.

CDR3 DNA sequence: TGTGCCAGCAGTTACTCGGGGGAGGCCACTGAAGCTTTCTTT. Encoded protein: CASSYSGEATEAFF. The rearrangement joins TRBV6-5 to TRBJ1-1, with D maybe TRBD1 (5 bases). The CDR3 has 14 amino acids. V lost 0 bases, J lost 4 bases, and 9 bases lay in between. In germline, CDR1 is MNHEY, CDR2 SVGAGI.

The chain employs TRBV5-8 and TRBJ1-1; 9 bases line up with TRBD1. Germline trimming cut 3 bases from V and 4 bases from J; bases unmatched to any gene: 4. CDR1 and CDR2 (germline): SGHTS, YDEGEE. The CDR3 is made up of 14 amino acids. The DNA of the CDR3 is TGTGCCAGCAGCTGGGAGACAGGGGGCACTGAAGCTTTCTTT. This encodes CASSWETGGTEAFF. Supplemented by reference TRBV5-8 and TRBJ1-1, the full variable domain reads EAGVTQSPTHLIKTRGQQATLRCSPISGHTSVYWYQQALGLGLQFLLWYDEGEERNRGNFPPRFSGRQFPNYSSELNVNALELEDSALYLCASSWETGGTEAFFGQGTRLTVV.

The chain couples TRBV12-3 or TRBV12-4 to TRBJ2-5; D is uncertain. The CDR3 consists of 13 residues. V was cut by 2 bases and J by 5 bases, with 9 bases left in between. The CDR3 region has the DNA TGTGCCAGCAGTTTAACCCGGTGGGAGACCCAGTACTTC. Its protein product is CASSLTRWETQYF.

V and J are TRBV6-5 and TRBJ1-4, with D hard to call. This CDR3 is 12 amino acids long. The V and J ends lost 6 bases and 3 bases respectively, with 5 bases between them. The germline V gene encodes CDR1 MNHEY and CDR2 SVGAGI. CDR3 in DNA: TGTGCCAGCAGGGCCCCTAATGAAAAACTGTTTTTT. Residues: CASRAPNEKLFF.

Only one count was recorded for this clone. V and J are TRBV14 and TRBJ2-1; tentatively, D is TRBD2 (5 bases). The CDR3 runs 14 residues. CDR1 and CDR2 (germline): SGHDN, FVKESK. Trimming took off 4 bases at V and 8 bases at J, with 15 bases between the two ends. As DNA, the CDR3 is TGTGCCAGCAGCCCCGGGATCGGGTCGTATGAGCAGTTCTTC. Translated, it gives CASSPGIGSYEQFF.

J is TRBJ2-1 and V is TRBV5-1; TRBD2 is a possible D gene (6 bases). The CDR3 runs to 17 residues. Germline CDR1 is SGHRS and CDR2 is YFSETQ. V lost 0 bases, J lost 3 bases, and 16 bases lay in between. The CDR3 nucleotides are TGCGCCAGCAGCTTGGGATTGGGGACTGCAGACTACAATGAGCAGTTCTTC. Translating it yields CASSLGLGTADYNEQFF.

The chain's CDR3 is CASRPGTVYGYTF. The CDR3 DNA is TGTGCCAGCAGGCCCGGGACAGTCTATGGCTACACCTTC. V usage is TRBV28 and J usage is TRBJ1-2, with 7 bases identical to TRBD1. V lost 6 bases to trimming and J lost 4 bases; unmatched junction nucleotides: 5. Germline CDR1 MDHEN, CDR2 SYDVKM. The CDR3 is 13 residues long.

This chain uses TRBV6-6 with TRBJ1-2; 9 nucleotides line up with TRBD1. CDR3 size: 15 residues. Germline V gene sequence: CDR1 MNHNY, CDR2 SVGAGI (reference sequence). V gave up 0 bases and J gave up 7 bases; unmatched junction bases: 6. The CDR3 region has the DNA TGTGCCAGCAGTTACTCCCCGACAGGGGGGCTTGGCTACACCTTC. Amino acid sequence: CASSYSPTGGLGYTF.

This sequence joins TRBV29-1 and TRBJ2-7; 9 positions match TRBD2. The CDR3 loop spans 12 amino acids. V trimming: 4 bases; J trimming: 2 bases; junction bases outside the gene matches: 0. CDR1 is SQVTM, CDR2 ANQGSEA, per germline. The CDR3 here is CSVVAGAYEQYF. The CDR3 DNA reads TGCAGCGTTGTAGCGGGAGCCTACGAGCAGTACTTC.

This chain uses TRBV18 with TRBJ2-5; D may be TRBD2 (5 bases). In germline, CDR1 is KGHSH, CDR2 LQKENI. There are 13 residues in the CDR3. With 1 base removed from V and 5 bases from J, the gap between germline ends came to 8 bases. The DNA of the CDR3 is TGTGCCAGCTCACCACAAGGGAGCGAGACCCAGTACTTC. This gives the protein CASSPQGSETQYF.